This T cell receptor beta chain was retrieved from a study of blood T cell repertoires in COVID-19. The overall study: Some COVID-19 samples were acute and others convalescent; all came from the United States, Italy and Spain. In each case, the material was cDNA or gDNA derived from T cells, B-cell-depleted T cells, or PBMCs.

V lost 4 bases and J 8 bases, leaving 3 bases between the germline ends. The CDR3 loop spans 9 amino acids. The germline CDR1 and CDR2 sequences are SGHTS and YDEGEE. Methods used by the authors: Estimates of nucleated cell counts were drawn from the amplification of reference gene primers. Method: immunoSEQ multiplex PCR; TCRdb's copy keeps in-frame clones and lacks some. The V and J calls and clone size were taken over from that table, and D and trimming were inferred from the DNA. In the table there are under 300,000 clones, around 81% of which are singletons. The sample consisted of peripheral blood. The TCR originated in a woman aged 60 to 75 with active or convalescent COVID-19. V gene TRBV5-8 combines with J gene TRBJ1-2; D uncertain. CDR3: CASSQGYTF. The CDR3 DNA follows: TGTGCCAGCAGCCAGGGCTACACCTTC.